The 4 T cell receptor beta chains below all came from one sample that was sequenced in a study of shared clonotypes between healthy human individuals (dated by TCRdb to the early 2020s). The library was prepared using the immunoSEQ multiplex PCR assay. Drawn from immuneACCESS, this table holds only the in-frame rearrangements with V and J called that TCRdb kept. Clones are partly lost; checked studies trace under half to an unresolved V gene and leave the rest unexplained. This sample lists nearly 500,000 clones; about 82% were detected once. The top ten hold around 13% of the sample. The material sequenced was PBMCs. These receptors originate from a woman between 40 and 55 years old in good health. Some clones in this sample may be carry-over from other donors' samples.

This chain joins TRBV5-1 and TRBJ2-2, with D hard to call. The CDR3 extends over 15 amino acids. Germline V CDR1 and CDR2: SGHRS, YFSETQ. The ends were cut back, 4 bases at V and 1 base at J, with 11 bases in the middle. CDR3 sequence (DNA): TGCGCCAGCAGCCGCGGACGGATGAACACCGGGGAGCTGTTTTTT. Residues: CASSRGRMNTGELFF. Full variable domain (missing parts from reference TRBV5-1 and TRBJ2-2): KAGVTQTPRYLIKTRGQQVTLSCSPISGHRSVSWYQQTPGQGLQFLFEYFSETQRNKGNFPGRFSGRQFSNSRSEMNVSTLELGDSALYLCASSRGRMNTGELFFGEGSRLTVL.

Comment on this clone: Other DNA sequences within the sample encode an identical CDR3. The chain joins TRBV9 to TRBJ2-7, with 8 bases identical to TRBD2. Unmatched junction bases numbered 6, after V lost 0 bases and J lost 4 bases. Germline values: CDR1 SGDLS, CDR2 YYNGEE. This CDR3 region has 15 residues. CDR3 sequence reads: CASSVGAGVTYEQYF. In DNA, the CDR3 is TGTGCCAGCAGCGTAGGAGCGGGAGTAACGTACGAGCAGTACTTC.

V is TRBV5-1 and J is TRBJ1-4; weak D call: TRBD1 (5 bases). Trimming cost V 0 bases and J 8 bases, with 17 bases left between them. Germline V gene data show CDR1 as SGHRS and CDR2 as YFSETQ. CDR3 length: 16 residues. CDR3 DNA sequence: TGCGCCAGCAGCTTGGCCGCGAGGGGCGCGGGGGAAAAACTGTTTTTT. Its translation: CASSLAARGAGEKLFF.

This chain joins TRBV5-6 and TRBJ1-5; 7 bases agree with TRBD1. Germline V gene data show CDR1 as SGHDT and CDR2 as YYEEEE. J lost 1 base, V lost 0 bases, and 10 bases had no gene match. The CDR3 has 18 residues. The chain's CDR3 is CASSLDRGRLGSNQPQHF. In DNA form, the CDR3 reads TGTGCCAGCAGCTTGGACAGGGGACGTTTGGGGAGCAATCAGCCCCAGCATTTT.